The clone carrying this T cell receptor beta chain was recorded at least ten times. What it binds is not known. Regions amplified from RNA transcripts were the TCR beta CDR3 regions. Initially, a first-round RT-PCR of the TCR CDR3 employed the HTBI primer set. Each CDR3 protein is one row after TCRdb ran MiXCR on the multiplex PCR reads. The profile covers fewer than 450,000 distinct CDR3 sequences, with about 18% appearing a single time and over 35% taken by the ten largest. This entry belongs to a study of T cells in Graves' hyperthyroidism and ophthalmopathy. The study, taken as a whole, reports: Researchers found most expanded thyroid clonotypes above 0.001 in blood as well.

The ends lost 1 base at V and 6 bases at J; junction bases unmatched: 7. From germline, CDR1 is KGHDR and CDR2 SFDVKD. This CDR3 is built from 16 residues. Ophthalmopathy patients all had a Clinical Activity Score of at least 3, a NOSPECS grade of at least 4 and disease under 3 months old. This sequence joins TRBV24-1 and TRBJ2-1; the match to TRBD2 covers 8 bases. The sequence came from a man aged 18 to 30 with Graves' ophthalmopathy. Sequencing input: blood. CDR3 in amino acids: CATSDFSGGAVNEQFF. The CDR3 coding sequence is TGTGCCACCAGTGATTTCTCGGGGGGGGCAGTCAATGAGCAGTTCTTC.